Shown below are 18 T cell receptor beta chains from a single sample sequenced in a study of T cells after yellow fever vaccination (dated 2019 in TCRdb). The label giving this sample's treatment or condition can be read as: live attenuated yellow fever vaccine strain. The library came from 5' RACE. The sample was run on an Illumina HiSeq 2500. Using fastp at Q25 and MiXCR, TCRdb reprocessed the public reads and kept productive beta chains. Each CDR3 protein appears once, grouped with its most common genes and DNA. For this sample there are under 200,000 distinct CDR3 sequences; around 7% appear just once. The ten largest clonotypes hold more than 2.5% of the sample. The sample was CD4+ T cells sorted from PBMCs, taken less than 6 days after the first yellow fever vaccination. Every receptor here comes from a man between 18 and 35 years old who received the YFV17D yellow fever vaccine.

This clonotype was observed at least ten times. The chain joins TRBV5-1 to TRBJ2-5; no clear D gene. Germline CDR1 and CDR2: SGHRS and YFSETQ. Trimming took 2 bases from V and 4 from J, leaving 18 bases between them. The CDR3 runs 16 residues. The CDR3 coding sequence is TGCGCCAGCAGCTTCGGGCCCGCAGGAGATGGAGAGACCCAGTACTTC. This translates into CASSFGPAGDGETQYF.

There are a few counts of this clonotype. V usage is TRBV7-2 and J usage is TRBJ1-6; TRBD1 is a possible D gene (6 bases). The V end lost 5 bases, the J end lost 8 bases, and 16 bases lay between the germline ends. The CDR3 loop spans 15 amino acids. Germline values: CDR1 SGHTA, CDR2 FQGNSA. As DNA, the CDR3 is TGTGCCAGCAGCGAACGCAGGGGTTGGGATTCACCCCTCCACTTT. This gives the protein CASSERRGWDSPLHF.

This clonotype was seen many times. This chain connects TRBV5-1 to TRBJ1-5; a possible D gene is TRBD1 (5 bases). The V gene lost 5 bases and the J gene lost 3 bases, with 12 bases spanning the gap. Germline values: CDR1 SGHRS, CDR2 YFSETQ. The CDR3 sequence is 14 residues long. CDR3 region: CASRPDSYNQPQHF. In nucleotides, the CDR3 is TGCGCCAGCAGACCAGACAGTTACAATCAGCCCCAGCATTTT.

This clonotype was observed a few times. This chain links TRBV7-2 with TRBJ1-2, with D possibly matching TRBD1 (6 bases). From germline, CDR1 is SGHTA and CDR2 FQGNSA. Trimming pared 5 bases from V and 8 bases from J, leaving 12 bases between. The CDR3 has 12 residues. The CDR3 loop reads CASSIQGYGYTF. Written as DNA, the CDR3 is TGTGCCAGCAGCATACAGGGTTACGGCTACACCTTC.

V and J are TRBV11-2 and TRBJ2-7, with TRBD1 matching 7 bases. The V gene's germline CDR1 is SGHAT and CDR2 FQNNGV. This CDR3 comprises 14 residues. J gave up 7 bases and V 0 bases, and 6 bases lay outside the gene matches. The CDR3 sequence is CASSLERGLGEQYF. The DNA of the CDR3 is TGTGCCAGCAGCTTAGAAAGGGGGCTAGGAGAGCAGTACTTC.

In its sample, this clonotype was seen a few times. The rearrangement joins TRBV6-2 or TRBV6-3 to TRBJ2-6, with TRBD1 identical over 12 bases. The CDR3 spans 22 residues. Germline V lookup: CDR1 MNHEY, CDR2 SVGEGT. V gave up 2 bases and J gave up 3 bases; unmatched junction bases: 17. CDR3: CASSYTHTFKGQGAGGANVLTF. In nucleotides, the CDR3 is TGTGCCAGCAGTTACACGCACACGTTTAAGGGACAGGGGGCAGGTGGGGCCAACGTCCTGACTTTC.

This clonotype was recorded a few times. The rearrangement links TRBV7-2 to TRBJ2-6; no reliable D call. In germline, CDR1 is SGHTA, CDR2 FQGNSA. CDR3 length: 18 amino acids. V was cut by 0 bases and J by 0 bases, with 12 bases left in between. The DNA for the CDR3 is TGTGCCAGCAGCTTAGCTTCCGATTTTAGCTCTGGGGCCAACGTCCTGACTTTC. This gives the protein CASSLASDFSSGANVLTF. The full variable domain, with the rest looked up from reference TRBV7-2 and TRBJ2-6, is GAGVSQSPSNKVTEKGKDVELRCDPISGHTALYWYRQSLGQGLEFLIYFQGNSAPDKSGLPSDRFSAERTGGSVSTLTIQRTQQEDSAVYLCASSLASDFSSGANVLTFGAGSRLTVL.

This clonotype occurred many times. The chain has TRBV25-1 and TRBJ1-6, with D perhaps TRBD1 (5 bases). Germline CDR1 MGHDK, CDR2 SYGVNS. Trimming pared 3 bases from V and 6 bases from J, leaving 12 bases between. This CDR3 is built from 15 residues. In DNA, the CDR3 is TGTGCCAGCAGTGACGCAGGGACGATTAATTCACCCCTCCACTTT. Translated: CASSDAGTINSPLHF.

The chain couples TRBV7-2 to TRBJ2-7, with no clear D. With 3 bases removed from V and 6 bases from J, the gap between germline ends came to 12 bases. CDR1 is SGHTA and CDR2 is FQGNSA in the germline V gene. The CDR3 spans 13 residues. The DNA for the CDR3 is TGTGCCAGCAGCTTTAGATCCGGTGGCGAGCAGTACTTC. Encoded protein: CASSFRSGGEQYF.

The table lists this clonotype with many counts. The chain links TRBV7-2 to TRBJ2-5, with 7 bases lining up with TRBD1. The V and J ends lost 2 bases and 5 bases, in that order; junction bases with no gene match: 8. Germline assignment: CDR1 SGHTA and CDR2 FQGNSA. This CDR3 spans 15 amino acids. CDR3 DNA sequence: TGTGCCAGCAGCTTAACCCGACAGGGAAGGGAGACCCAGTACTTC. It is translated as CASSLTRQGRETQYF.

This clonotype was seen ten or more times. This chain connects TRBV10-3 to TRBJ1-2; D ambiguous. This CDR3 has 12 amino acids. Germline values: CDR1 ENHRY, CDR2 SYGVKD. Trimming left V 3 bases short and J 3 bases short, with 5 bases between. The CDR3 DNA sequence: TGTGCCATCAGTGAAAGGGACTATGGCTACACCTTC. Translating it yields CAISERDYGYTF.

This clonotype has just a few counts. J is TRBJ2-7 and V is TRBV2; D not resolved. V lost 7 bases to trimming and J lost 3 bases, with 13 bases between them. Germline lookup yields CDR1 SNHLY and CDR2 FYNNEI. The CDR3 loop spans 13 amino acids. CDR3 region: CASTAKWSYEQYV. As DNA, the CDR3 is TGTGCCAGCACCGCAAAATGGAGCTACGAGCAGTACGTC.

The CDR3 loop is CASSSLGANQHEQYV. The CDR3 DNA reads as TGTGCCAGCAGTTCTTTAGGGGCTAACCAACACGAGCAGTACGTC. The rearrangement joins TRBV6-5 to TRBJ2-7; D perhaps matches TRBD1 (5 bases). The V end was cut by 4 bases, the J end by 5 bases, with 18 bases between. This CDR3 region has 15 residues. From germline, CDR1 is MNHEY and CDR2 SVGAGI.

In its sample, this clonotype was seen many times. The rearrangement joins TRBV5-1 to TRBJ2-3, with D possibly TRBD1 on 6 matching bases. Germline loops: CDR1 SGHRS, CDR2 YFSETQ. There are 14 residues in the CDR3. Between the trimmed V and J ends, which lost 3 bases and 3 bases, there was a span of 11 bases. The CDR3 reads CASSSQGSTDTQYF. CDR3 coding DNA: TGCGCCAGCAGCTCGCAGGGGTCGACAGATACGCAGTATTTT. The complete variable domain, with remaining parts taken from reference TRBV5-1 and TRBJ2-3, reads KAGVTQTPRYLIKTRGQQVTLSCSPISGHRSVSWYQQTPGQGLQFLFEYFSETQRNKGNFPGRFSGRQFSNSRSEMNVSTLELGDSALYLCASSSQGSTDTQYFGPGTRLTVL.

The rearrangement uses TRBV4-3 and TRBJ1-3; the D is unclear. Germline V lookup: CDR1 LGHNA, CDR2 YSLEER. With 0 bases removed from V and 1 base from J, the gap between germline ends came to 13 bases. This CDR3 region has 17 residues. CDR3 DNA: TGCGCCAGCAGCCAAGATCAGTCCTGGGCGTCTGGAAACACCATATATTTT. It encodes CASSQDQSWASGNTIYF.

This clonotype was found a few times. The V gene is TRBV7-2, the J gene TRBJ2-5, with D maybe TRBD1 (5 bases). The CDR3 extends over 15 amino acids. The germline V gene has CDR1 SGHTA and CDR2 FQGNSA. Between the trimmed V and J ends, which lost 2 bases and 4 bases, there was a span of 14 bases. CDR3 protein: CASSLSPGFTETQYF. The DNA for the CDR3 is TGTGCCAGCAGCTTATCCCCAGGGTTTACAGAGACCCAGTACTTC.

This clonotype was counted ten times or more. The CDR3 DNA reads as TGTGCCATCAGTGGCTCCTACAATGAGCAGTTCTTC. It yields the protein CAISGSYNEQFF. The rearrangement joins TRBV10-3 to TRBJ2-1; no clear D. V lost 4 bases, J lost 0 bases, and 1 base lay in between. The CDR3 runs to 12 residues. Germline V gives CDR1 ENHRY, CDR2 SYGVKD.

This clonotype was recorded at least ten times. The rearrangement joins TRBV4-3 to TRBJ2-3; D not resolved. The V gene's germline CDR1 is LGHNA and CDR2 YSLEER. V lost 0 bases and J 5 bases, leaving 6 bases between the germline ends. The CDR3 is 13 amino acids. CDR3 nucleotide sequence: TGCGCCAGCAGCCAAGATACCGGAGATACGCAGTATTTT. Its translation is CASSQDTGDTQYF.